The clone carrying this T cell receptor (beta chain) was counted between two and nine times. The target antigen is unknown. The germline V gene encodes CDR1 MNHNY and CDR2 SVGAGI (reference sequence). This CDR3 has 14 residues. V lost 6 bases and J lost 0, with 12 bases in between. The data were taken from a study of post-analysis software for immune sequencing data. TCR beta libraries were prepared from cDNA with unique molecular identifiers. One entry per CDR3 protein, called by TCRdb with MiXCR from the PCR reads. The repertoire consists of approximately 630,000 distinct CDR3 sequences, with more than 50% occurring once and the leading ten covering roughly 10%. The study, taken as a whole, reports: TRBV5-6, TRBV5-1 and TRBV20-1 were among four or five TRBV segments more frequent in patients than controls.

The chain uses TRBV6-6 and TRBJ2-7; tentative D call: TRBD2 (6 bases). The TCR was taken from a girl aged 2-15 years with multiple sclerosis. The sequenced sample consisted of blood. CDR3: CASSPGGNSYEQYF. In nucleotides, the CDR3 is TGTGCCAGCAGCCCCGGGGGAAACTCCTACGAGCAGTACTTC.